Presented here are 6 T cell receptor beta chains from one specimen sequenced in a study of human T cells and chemical hapten exposure. Documented time point: healthy volunteer bleed at 2 weeks. From whole blood left unfractionated, total RNA was extracted. TCRdb itself ran the RACE reads through MiXCR, one entry per CDR3 protein. Among around 130,000 distinct CDR3 sequences listed, about 9% were seen once. Material: whole blood. The receptor set was obtained from a male donor in good health. Some clones in this sample may be carry-over from other donors' samples.

This clonotype has a handful of counts. V gene TRBV6-2 or TRBV6-3 combines with J gene TRBJ2-3; D gene uncertain. CDR1 and CDR2 (germline): MNHEY, SVGEGT. V was cut by 6 bases and J by 6 bases, with 10 bases left in between. The CDR3 length is 12 residues. CDR3 bases: TGTGCCAGCAGCTCGACCTGGGATACGCAGTATTTT. Protein product: CASSSTWDTQYF.

At least ten counts were recorded for this clonotype. This rearrangement joins TRBV7-9 to TRBJ2-3, with TRBD2 identical over 8 bases. Germline-derived CDR1 and CDR2 are SEHNR and FQNEAQ (reference sequence). CDR3 length equals 17 residues. The junction had 12 bases not matched to a gene; V was cut back by 5 bases and J by 2 bases. CDR3 DNA sequence: TGTGCCAGCAGCCCCAGAACTGAGCGGGGGCCCACAGATACGCAGTATTTT. It translates to CASSPRTERGPTDTQYF.

This clonotype came up many times. The chain links TRBV14 to TRBJ2-1, with 8 bases aligning to TRBD2. Germline V CDR1 and CDR2: SGHDN, FVKESK. V shed 0 bases and J 2 bases; nucleotides not matched to a gene: 6. The CDR3 extends over 17 amino acids. CDR3 nucleotides: TGTGCCAGCAGCCAAGATCCGGGCGGGGGGACCTACAATGAGCAGTTCTTC. It specifies CASSQDPGGGTYNEQFF. Together with reference TRBV14 and TRBJ2-1, the CDR3 gives the full variable domain: EAGVTQFPSHSVIEKGQTVTLRCDPISGHDNLYWYRRVMGKEIKFLLHFVKESKQDESGMPNNRFLAERTGGTYSTLKVQPAELEDSGVYFCASSQDPGGGTYNEQFFGPGTRLTVL.

V and J are TRBV20-1 and TRBJ2-5, with 9 bases identical to TRBD1. Per germline, CDR1 DFQATT and CDR2 SNEGSKA (reference sequence). Trimming took 6 bases from V and 5 from J; bases not matched to a gene: 13. The CDR3 has 15 amino acids. The chain's CDR3 is CSANPGTGFFETQYF. The CDR3, as DNA: TGCAGTGCCAATCCCGGGACAGGGTTCTTTGAGACCCAGTACTTC.

J is TRBJ2-4 and V is TRBV2; the match to TRBD1 covers 7 bases. Germline V gene sequence: CDR1 SNHLY, CDR2 FYNNEI. The CDR3 is made up of 14 amino acids. V lost 6 bases and J lost 5; bases outside the gene matches: 7. CDR3 bases: TGTGCCAGCAGGGGGGACAGTTCAGAAAACATTCAGTACTTC. Translating gives CASRGDSSENIQYF.

At least ten counts were recorded for this clonotype. The J gene is TRBJ2-1, the V gene TRBV2; TRBD2 agrees at 12 bases. J gave up 9 bases and V 5 bases, and 8 bases lay outside the gene matches. The germline V gene has CDR1 SNHLY and CDR2 FYNNEI. The CDR3 sequence is 15 residues long. The CDR3, as DNA: TGTGCCAGCAGTCTACTAGCGGGAGGCCGGGGTGAGCAGTTCTTC. Translated: CASSLLAGGRGEQFF.